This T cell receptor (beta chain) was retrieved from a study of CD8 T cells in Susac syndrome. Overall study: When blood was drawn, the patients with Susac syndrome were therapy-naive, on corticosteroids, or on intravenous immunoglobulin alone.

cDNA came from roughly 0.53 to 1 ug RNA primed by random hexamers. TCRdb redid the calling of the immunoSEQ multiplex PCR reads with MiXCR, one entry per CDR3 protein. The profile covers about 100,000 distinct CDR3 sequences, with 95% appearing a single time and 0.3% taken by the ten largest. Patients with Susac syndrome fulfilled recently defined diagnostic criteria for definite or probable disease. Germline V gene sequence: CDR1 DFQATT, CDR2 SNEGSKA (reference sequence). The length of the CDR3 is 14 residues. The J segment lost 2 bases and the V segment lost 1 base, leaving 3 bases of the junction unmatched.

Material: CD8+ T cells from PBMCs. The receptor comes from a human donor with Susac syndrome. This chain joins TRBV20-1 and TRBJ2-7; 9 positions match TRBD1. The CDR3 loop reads CSARVRDRAYEQYF. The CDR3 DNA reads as TGCAGTGCTAGAGTCCGGGACAGGGCCTACGAGCAGTACTTC.